Each of the 20 T cell receptor beta chains below was sequenced from the same sample in a study of technical replicates of blood from a handful of donors. Clones were sequenced by immunoSEQ multiplex PCR, and TCRdb holds only the in-frame ones, with some missing. The table includes tens of thousands of clones, over 80% detected once. Sequencing was carried out using T cells isolated from PBMCs. These receptors were collected from a human donor in good health.

CDR3 sequence: CSVGVGEETQYF. Here the CDR3 DNA reads TGCAGCGTTGGAGTCGGGGAAGAGACCCAGTACTTC. V usage is TRBV29-1 and J usage is TRBJ2-5; possibly TRBD2 for D (5 bases). This CDR3 comprises 12 residues. Trimming pared 4 bases from V and 3 bases from J, leaving 9 bases between. Germline V gene lookup returns CDR1 SQVTM and CDR2 ANQGSEA. Supplemented by reference TRBV29-1 and TRBJ2-5, the full variable domain reads SAVISQKPSRDICQRGTSLTIQCQVDSQVTMMFWYRQQPGQSLTLIATANQGSEATYESGFVIDKFPISRPNLTFSTLTVSNMSPEDSSIYLCSVGVGEETQYFGPGTRLLVL.

This chain connects TRBV4-1 to TRBJ1-2, with D perhaps matching TRBD1 (5 bases). Deletions cut 0 bases from V and 0 bases from J, with 8 bases between. Germline V lookup: CDR1 MGHRA, CDR2 YSYEKL. CDR3 length: 15 residues. The CDR3 DNA is TGCGCCAGCAGCCAAGAGACGGACACTAACTATGGCTACACCTTC. Amino acids: CASSQETDTNYGYTF.

The rearrangement joins TRBV28 to TRBJ2-7; D not certain. The CDR3 contains 14 residues. From germline, CDR1 is MDHEN and CDR2 SYDVKM. CDR3 sequence: CAVLSSEVMDEQYF. CDR3 DNA sequence: TGTGCGGTCCTCTCCAGCGAAGTCATGGACGAGCAGTACTTC.

The chain carries TRBV19 and TRBJ2-7, with 7 bases matching TRBD1. CDR1 is LNHDA, CDR2 SQIVND, per germline (reference sequence). V dropped 4 bases and J dropped 5; count of bases not matched to a gene: 5. CDR3 length equals 13 residues. The CDR3 bases are TGTGCCAGTAGTACCCTTGACAGGGACGAGCAGTACTTC. Translating it yields CASSTLDRDEQYF. Together with reference TRBV19 and TRBJ2-7, the CDR3 gives the full variable domain: DGGITQSPKYLFRKEGQNVTLSCEQNLNHDAMYWYRQDPGQGLRLIYYSQIVNDFQKGDIAEGYSVSREKKESFPLTVTSAQKNPTAFYLCASSTLDRDEQYFGPGTRLTVT.

This chain links TRBV7-9 with TRBJ2-3; 7 bases line up with TRBD1. Trimming cost V 3 bases and J 2 bases; bases outside gene matches: 11. Germline CDR1 and CDR2: SEHNR and FQNEAQ (reference sequence). The CDR3 is 17 residues long. CDR3 loop: CASSFRDSVFSTDTQYF. The CDR3, as DNA: TGTGCCAGCAGCTTCCGGGACAGTGTTTTTTCCACAGATACGCAGTATTTT. Full variable domain (missing parts from reference TRBV7-9 and TRBJ2-3): DTGVSQNPRHKITKRGQNVTFRCDPISEHNRLYWYRQTLGQGPEFLTYFQNEAQLEKSRLLSDRFSAERPKGSFSTLEIQRTEQGDSAMYLCASSFRDSVFSTDTQYFGPGTRLTVL.

The genes are TRBV5-8 and TRBJ2-1; D not certain. The germline V gene has CDR1 SGHTS and CDR2 YDEGEE. This CDR3 has 14 residues. Between the trimmed V and J ends, which lost 2 bases and 4 bases, there was a span of 10 bases. The DNA of the CDR3 is TGTGCCAGCAGCTTAATGGAGCTTTACAATGAGCAGTTCTTC. It codes for CASSLMELYNEQFF.

This chain links TRBV7-9 with TRBJ2-1; tentative D call: TRBD2 (6 bases). Germline values: CDR1 SEHNR, CDR2 FQNEAQ (reference sequence). The CDR3 is 17 amino acids. Trimming cost V 2 bases and J 3 bases, with 17 bases left between them. Here the CDR3 reads CASSLQQSSALYNEQFF. The DNA for the CDR3 is TGTGCCAGCAGCTTACAACAATCTAGCGCACTCTACAATGAGCAGTTCTTC.

This clone came up once. V usage is TRBV9 and J usage is TRBJ1-1, with D possibly being TRBD1 (5 bases). The CDR3 sequence is 14 residues long. The germline V gene has CDR1 SGDLS and CDR2 YYNGEE. Trimming took 0 bases from V and 1 from J, leaving 7 bases between them. The CDR3 DNA follows: TGTGCCAGCAGCGTAGGAGACAGGAACACTGAAGCTTTCTTT. Its protein product is CASSVGDRNTEAFF.

Written as DNA, the CDR3 is TGTGCCAGCAGTTCTAAGAAATTCCGGGACAGAGACTATAGCAATCAGCCCCAGCATTTT. Protein sequence: CASSSKKFRDRDYSNQPQHF. The genes are TRBV28 and TRBJ1-5; 7 nucleotides line up with TRBD1. Germline CDR1 reads MDHEN; CDR2 reads SYDVKM. The CDR3 runs to 20 residues. V lost 4 bases and J lost 0; bases outside the gene matches: 18.

V and J are TRBV2 and TRBJ1-2; no clear D. This CDR3 region has 14 residues. Germline V CDR1 and CDR2: SNHLY, FYNNEI. V lost 7 bases and J 4 bases, leaving 16 bases between the germline ends. The CDR3 bases are TGTGCCAGCACTGGAAGCGGGCGAAGCTATGGCTACACCTTC. Translation gives CASTGSGRSYGYTF. Variable domain in full (rest from reference TRBV2 and TRBJ1-2): EPEVTQTPSHQVTQMGQEVILRCVPISNHLYFYWYRQILGQKVEFLVSFYNNEISEKSEIFDDQFSVERPDGSNFTLKIRSTKLEDSAMYFCASTGSGRSYGYTFGSGTRLTVV.

The chain is built from TRBV30 and TRBJ2-3; D is possibly TRBD2 (7 bases). Trimming shortened V by 5 bases and J by 6 bases, and 15 bases separated the two germline ends. The germline V gene encodes CDR1 GTSNPN and CDR2 SVGIG (reference sequence). CDR3 length: 13 residues. CDR3 region: CAWGWGGQDTQYF. In DNA form, the CDR3 reads TGTGCCTGGGGATGGGGGGGGCAGGATACGCAGTATTTT.

V and J are TRBV6-6 and TRBJ1-5, with TRBD1 matching 9 bases. Trimming cost V 6 bases and J 12 bases; bases outside gene matches: 15. CDR1 and CDR2 from the germline V gene are MNHNY and SVGAGI (reference sequence). The CDR3 consists of 15 residues. CDR3 sequence reads: CASRDLGQGLQYQHF. CDR3 nucleotide sequence: TGTGCCAGCAGAGATCTGGGACAGGGCCTGCAATACCAGCATTTT.

In its sample, this clone was seen once. The V gene is TRBV6-1, the J gene TRBJ2-7; D possibly corresponds to TRBD2 (7 bases). CDR3 size: 14 residues. The V end lost 4 bases, the J end lost 2 bases, and 12 bases lay between the germline ends. Germline V lookup: CDR1 MNHNS, CDR2 SASEGT. CDR3 sequence reads: CASSVRGGTYEQYF. The CDR3 DNA follows: TGTGCCAGCAGTGTTAGGGGGGGAACCTACGAGCAGTACTTC.

This clone was observed a single time. The chain couples TRBV7-9 to TRBJ2-3, with 7 nucleotides matching TRBD2. V gave up 6 bases and J gave up 1 base; unmatched junction bases: 1. Germline V gene sequence: CDR1 SEHNR, CDR2 FQNEAQ (reference sequence). The CDR3 length is 13 residues. The CDR3, as DNA: TGTGCCAGCAGGGCGGGGGGCACAGATACGCAGTATTTT. It encodes CASRAGGTDTQYF. The full variable domain, in which reference TRBV7-9 and TRBJ2-3 provide the parts outside the CDR3, is DTGVSQNPRHKITKRGQNVTFRCDPISEHNRLYWYRQTLGQGPEFLTYFQNEAQLEKSRLLSDRFSAERPKGSFSTLEIQRTEQGDSAMYLCASRAGGTDTQYFGPGTRLTVL.

This sequence joins TRBV28 and TRBJ2-3, with no clear D. The CDR3 runs 14 residues. V gave up 3 bases and J gave up 2 bases, with 9 bases separating them. The germline V gene encodes CDR1 MDHEN and CDR2 SYDVKM. Here the CDR3 reads CASSFSGNTDTQYF. CDR3 coding DNA: TGTGCCAGCAGTTTTTCAGGAAACACAGATACGCAGTATTTT.

About this clone: This CDR3 is also generated by other DNA sequences in the sample. The chain is built from TRBV28 and TRBJ2-7; no clear D. Trimming removed 2 bases from V and 1 base from J, with 3 bases in between. Germline V gene data show CDR1 as MDHEN and CDR2 as SYDVKM. This CDR3 is 12 amino acids long. Here the CDR3 DNA reads TGTGCCAGCAGTTTACCATCCTACGAGCAGTACTTC. The encoded protein is CASSLPSYEQYF.

This sequence joins TRBV5-6 and TRBJ2-7; a possible D gene is TRBD2 (6 bases). The CDR3 extends over 15 amino acids. Per the germline V gene, CDR1 is SGHDT and CDR2 is YYEEEE. The germline V and J ends were trimmed by 0 bases and 5 bases, with 15 bases remaining between them. The CDR3 nucleotides are TGTGCCAGCAGCTTGGGCGGGATGGGCTACCACGAGCAGTACTTC. The encoded protein is CASSLGGMGYHEQYF.

The chain carries TRBV27 and TRBJ2-3, with TRBD2 identical over 13 bases. The CDR3 extends over 16 amino acids. V gave up 5 bases and J gave up 5 bases; unmatched junction bases: 7. Looked up from germline, CDR1 is MNHEY and CDR2 is SMNVEV (reference sequence). The CDR3 loop is CASSAVLAGGLDTQYF. DNA for the CDR3: TGTGCCAGCAGTGCCGTACTAGCGGGAGGGCTAGATACGCAGTATTTT.

V usage is TRBV7-6 and J usage is TRBJ2-1; D may be TRBD1 (5 bases). This CDR3 has 15 residues. V was trimmed by 1 base and J by 5 bases, leaving 12 bases between them. Germline assignment: CDR1 SGHVS and CDR2 FNYEAQ. The CDR3 here is CASSLVQGSHNEQFF. For the CDR3, the DNA is TGTGCCAGCAGCTTAGTTCAGGGTTCGCACAATGAGCAGTTCTTC.

The rearrangement joins TRBV4-1 to TRBJ2-1; 10 nucleotides match TRBD2. V dropped 0 bases and J dropped 0; count of bases not matched to a gene: 8. Germline V lookup: CDR1 MGHRA, CDR2 YSYEKL. The CDR3 has 19 residues. The CDR3 DNA reads TGCGCCAGCAGCCAAGATGGTAGCGGGGGGTCCGGCTCCTACAATGAGCAGTTCTTC. Amino acids: CASSQDGSGGSGSYNEQFF.